The 17 T cell receptor beta chains listed next were all sequenced from one sample in a study of naive CD8 T cells in extremely preterm neonates. Elective cesarean births at about 37-41 weeks, without labor or membrane rupture, supplied the cord blood. Some clones are missing from TCRdb's copy, which holds only in-frame ones; the method was immunoSEQ multiplex PCR. The table records about 7,300 clones, around nine tenths of them present only once. Sequencing input: naive CD8+ T cells from cord blood. The receptors come from a newborn in good health.

The rearrangement joins TRBV20-1 to TRBJ1-1; D ambiguous. The germline V gene has CDR1 DFQATT and CDR2 SNEGSKA (reference sequence). The V and J ends lost 2 bases and 10 bases respectively, with 5 bases between them. The length of the CDR3 is 9 residues. The CDR3 region is CSARRGAFF. In DNA, the CDR3 is TGCAGTGCTAGACGGGGAGCTTTCTTT.

This clone was recorded only once. The chain links TRBV27 to TRBJ2-5; D perhaps matches TRBD1 (6 bases). V was cut by 3 bases and J by 13 bases, with 12 bases left in between. CDR1 is MNHEY, CDR2 SMNVEV, per germline (reference sequence). This CDR3 is 11 amino acids long. The CDR3 DNA follows: TGTGCCAGCAGTTTCACAGGGATTCTGTACTTC. Translated, it gives CASSFTGILYF.

The chain recombines TRBV7-8 with TRBJ2-2; D is perhaps TRBD2 (6 bases). The CDR3 is made up of 18 amino acids. V shed 2 bases and J shed 5 bases, with 21 bases lying between them. The germline V gene encodes CDR1 SGHVS and CDR2 FQNEAQ. The CDR3 DNA is TGTGCCAGCAGCTTAAGTTTGGGAGGAGGGAGATGGACCGGGGAGCTGTTTTTT. Its protein product is CASSLSLGGGRWTGELFF. Based on the CDR3 plus reference TRBV7-8 and TRBJ2-2, the full variable domain is GAGVSQSPRYKVAKRGQDVALRCDPISGHVSLFWYQQALGQGPEFLTYFQNEAQLDKSGLPSDRFFAERPEGSVSTLKIQRTQQEDSAVYLCASSLSLGGGRWTGELFFGEGSRLTVL.

The chain recombines TRBV19 with TRBJ2-1; TRBD1 matches 9 bases. The CDR3 has 17 amino acids. Looked up from germline, CDR1 is LNHDA and CDR2 is SQIVND (reference sequence). The junction had 8 bases not matched to a gene; V was cut back by 1 base and J by 4 bases. The CDR3 reads CASSIGLGTGTYNEQFF. The CDR3 DNA is TGTGCCAGTAGTATAGGTTTGGGGACAGGGACATACAATGAGCAGTTCTTC.

This clone was recorded only once. J is TRBJ2-7 and V is TRBV5-6; D is possibly TRBD1 (6 bases). Per germline, CDR1 SGHDT and CDR2 YYEEEE. V was cut by 0 bases and J by 2 bases, with 18 bases left in between. This CDR3 comprises 17 residues. The CDR3 DNA reads TGTGCCAGCAGCTTGGGGGCACCGGGACACCGGACCTACGAGCAGTACTTC. It specifies CASSLGAPGHRTYEQYF.

CDR3 sequence reads: CAWSRGNYGYTF. The CDR3 DNA reads as TGTGCCTGGAGTAGGGGCAACTATGGCTACACCTTC. The V gene is TRBV30, the J gene TRBJ1-2; D may be TRBD1 (5 bases). V gave up 2 bases and J gave up 2 bases, with 6 bases separating them. The CDR3 runs to 12 residues. Germline-derived CDR1 and CDR2 are GTSNPN and SVGIG (reference sequence).

CDR3 in amino acids: CASSGATDTQYF. CDR3 sequence (DNA): TGTGCCAGCAGCGGGGCCACAGATACGCAGTATTTT. The chain recombines TRBV11-2 with TRBJ2-3, with D possibly matching TRBD1 (5 bases). This CDR3 is built from 12 residues. Trimming pared 5 bases from V and 2 bases from J, leaving 5 bases between. Per the germline V gene, CDR1 is SGHAT and CDR2 is FQNNGV.

The V call is TRBV6-1, the J call TRBJ1-5; 7 nucleotides line up with TRBD1. The length of the CDR3 is 16 residues. V was clipped by 1 base and J by 4 bases; unmatched bases: 7. Germline CDR1 is MNHNS and CDR2 is SASEGT. The CDR3, as DNA: TGTGCCAGCAGTGAAGGGTCGACAGGGAATAATCAGCCCCAGCATTTT. It encodes CASSEGSTGNNQPQHF.

The gene calls are TRBV5-5 and TRBJ1-5, with 7 bases fitting TRBD1. CDR3 length equals 12 residues. With 3 bases clipped from V and 6 bases from J, the junction kept 0 bases outside the gene matches. Looked up from germline, CDR1 is SGHKS and CDR2 is YYEKEE (reference sequence). CDR3 protein: CASSWTGQPQHF. The CDR3 DNA reads as TGTGCCAGCAGCTGGACAGGTCAGCCCCAGCATTTT.

The CDR3 bases are TGTGCCAGCAGCTTAGAGGGACTAGCGGGCGACAATGAGCAGTTCTTC. It encodes CASSLEGLAGDNEQFF. The chain carries TRBV7-9 and TRBJ2-1; TRBD2 matches 12 bases. With V trimmed by 1 base and J by 5 bases, 3 bases remained unmatched. The CDR3 totals 16 residues. Germline-derived CDR1 and CDR2 are SEHNR and FQNEAQ (reference sequence).

The chain links TRBV2 to TRBJ2-1; 8 bases fit TRBD2. The trim removed 3 bases at V and 2 bases at J, leaving 0 bases unmatched. The CDR3 has 14 residues. Germline values: CDR1 SNHLY, CDR2 FYNNEI. DNA of the CDR3: TGTGCCAGCAGTGAGACTAGCGCCTACAATGAGCAGTTCTTC. Its protein is CASSETSAYNEQFF.

The CDR3: CASSPEATNEKLFF. CDR3 DNA: TGTGCCAGCAGCCCAGAGGCAACTAATGAAAAACTGTTTTTT. The chain links TRBV5-8 to TRBJ1-4; D unclear. Trimming pared 4 bases from V and 0 bases from J, leaving 7 bases between. The CDR3 spans 14 residues. The germline V gene has CDR1 SGHTS and CDR2 YDEGEE. Together with reference TRBV5-8 and TRBJ1-4, the CDR3 gives the full variable domain: EAGVTQSPTHLIKTRGQQATLRCSPISGHTSVYWYQQALGLGLQFLLWYDEGEERNRGNFPPRFSGRQFPNYSSELNVNALELEDSALYLCASSPEATNEKLFFGSGTQLSVL.

A single count supports this clone. Other DNA variants within this sample encode the same CDR3. The chain links TRBV5-4 to TRBJ2-5; D perhaps matches TRBD1 (5 bases). This CDR3 has 15 residues. The germline V gene encodes CDR1 SGHNT and CDR2 YYREEE (reference sequence). The germline V and J ends were trimmed by 3 bases and 2 bases, with 14 bases remaining between them. The CDR3 reads CASSSPLTAQETQYF. In DNA form, the CDR3 reads TGTGCCAGCAGCTCGCCCCTGACAGCGCAAGAGACCCAGTACTTC.

The genes are TRBV11-2 and TRBJ2-7; D remains ambiguous. This CDR3 contains 11 residues. CDR1 and CDR2 (germline): SGHAT, FQNNGV. V was clipped by 5 bases and J by 3 bases, with 5 bases between them. CDR3 in DNA: TGTGCCAGCAGCGCGTTCTACGAGCAGTACTTC. As protein: CASSAFYEQYF.

This clone was found once. The chain links TRBV15 to TRBJ2-3; D is ambiguous. Germline CDR1 LNHNV, CDR2 YYDKDF (reference sequence). V shed 3 bases and J shed 6 bases, with 4 bases lying between them. This CDR3 is 11 amino acids long. CDR3 amino acids: CATSRRDTQYF. The CDR3 region has the DNA TGTGCCACCAGCAGGAGGGATACGCAGTATTTT.

This clone occurred once. The chain joins TRBV9 to TRBJ2-5, with TRBD1 matching 8 bases. Germline CDR1 and CDR2: SGDLS and YYNGEE. This CDR3 comprises 12 residues. The junction had 3 bases not matched to a gene; V was cut back by 4 bases and J by 7 bases. The CDR3 protein is CASSTGQGTQYF. The CDR3, as DNA: TGTGCCAGCAGCACCGGACAGGGGACCCAGTACTTC.

V and J are TRBV4-3 and TRBJ2-1, with 15 bases lining up with TRBD2. This CDR3 is built from 15 residues. The junction had 1 base not matched to a gene; V was cut back by 4 bases and J by 6 bases. CDR1 LGHNA and CDR2 YSLEER come from the germline V gene. CDR3 DNA sequence: TGCGCCAGCAGCCGGACTAGCGGGAGGGCCAATGAGCAGTTCTTC. The encoded protein is CASSRTSGRANEQFF.